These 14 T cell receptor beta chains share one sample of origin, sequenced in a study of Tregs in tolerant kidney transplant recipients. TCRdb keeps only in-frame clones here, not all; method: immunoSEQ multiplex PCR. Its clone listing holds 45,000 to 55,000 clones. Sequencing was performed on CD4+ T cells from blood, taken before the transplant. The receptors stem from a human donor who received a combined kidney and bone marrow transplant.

The chain's CDR3 is CASSSPSGKETQYF. The covered CDR3 bases are TGTGCCAGCAGCTCACCTAGCGGAAAAGAGACC. The chain recombines TRBV7-2 with TRBJ2-5; TRBD2 agrees at 7 bases. From the germline J gene comes the end of the CDR3, since the read stops 3 residues before it. The CDR3 sequence is 14 residues long. The ends lost 4 bases at V and 3 bases at J; junction bases unmatched: 5. Germline V gene data show CDR1 as SGHTA and CDR2 as FQGNSA.

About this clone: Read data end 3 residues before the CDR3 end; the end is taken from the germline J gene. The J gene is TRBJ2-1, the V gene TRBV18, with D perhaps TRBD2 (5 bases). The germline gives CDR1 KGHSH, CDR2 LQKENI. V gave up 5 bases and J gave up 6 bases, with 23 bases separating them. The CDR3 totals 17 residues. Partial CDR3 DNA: TGTGCCAGCTCAATCCCCTTTCTAGCCACCCCCGGCAATGAG. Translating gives CASSIPFLATPGNE. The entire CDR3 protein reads CASSIPFLATPGNEQFF.

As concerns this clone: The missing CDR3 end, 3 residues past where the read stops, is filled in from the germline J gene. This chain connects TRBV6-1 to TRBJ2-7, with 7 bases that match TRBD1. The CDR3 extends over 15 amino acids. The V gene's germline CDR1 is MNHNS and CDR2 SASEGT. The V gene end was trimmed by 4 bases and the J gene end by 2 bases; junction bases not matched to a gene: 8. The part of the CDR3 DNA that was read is TGTGCCAGCAGTGTACAGGGGTTAACCGCCTACGAG. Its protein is CASSVQGLTAYE. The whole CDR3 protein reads CASSVQGLTAYEQYF.

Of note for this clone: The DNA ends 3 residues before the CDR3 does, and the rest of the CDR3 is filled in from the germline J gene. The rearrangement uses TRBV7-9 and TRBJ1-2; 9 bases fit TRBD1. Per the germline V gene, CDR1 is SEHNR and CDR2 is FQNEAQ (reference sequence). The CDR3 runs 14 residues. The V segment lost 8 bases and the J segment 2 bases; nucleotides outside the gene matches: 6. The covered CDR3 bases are TGTGCCAGCGGGCCGGGACAGGGAAACTATGGC. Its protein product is CASGPGQGNYG. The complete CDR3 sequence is CASGPGQGNYGYTF.

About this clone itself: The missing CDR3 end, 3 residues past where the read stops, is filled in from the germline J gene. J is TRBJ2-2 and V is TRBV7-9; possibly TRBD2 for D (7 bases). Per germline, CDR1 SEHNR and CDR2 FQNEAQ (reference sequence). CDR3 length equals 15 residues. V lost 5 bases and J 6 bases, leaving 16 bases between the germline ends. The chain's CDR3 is CASSRGGKGAGELFF. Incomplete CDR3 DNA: TGTGCCAGCAGCAGGGGGGGAAAGGGCGCCGGGGAG.

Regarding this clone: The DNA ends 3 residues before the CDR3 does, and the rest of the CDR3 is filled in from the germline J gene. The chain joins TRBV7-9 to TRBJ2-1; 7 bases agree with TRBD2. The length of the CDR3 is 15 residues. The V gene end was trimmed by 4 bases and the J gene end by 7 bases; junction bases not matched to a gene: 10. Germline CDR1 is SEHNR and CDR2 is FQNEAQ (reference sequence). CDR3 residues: CASSSSGAGRNEQFF. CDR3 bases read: TGTGCCAGCAGCTCTAGCGGAGCGGGGAGGAATGAG.

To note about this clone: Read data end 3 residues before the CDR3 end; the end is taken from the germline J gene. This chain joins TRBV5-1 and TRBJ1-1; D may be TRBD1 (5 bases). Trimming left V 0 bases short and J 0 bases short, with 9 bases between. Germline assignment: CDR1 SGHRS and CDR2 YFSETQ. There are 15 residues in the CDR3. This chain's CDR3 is CASSLVGGMNTEAFF. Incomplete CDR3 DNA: TGCGCCAGCAGCTTGGTCGGGGGAATGAACACTGAA.

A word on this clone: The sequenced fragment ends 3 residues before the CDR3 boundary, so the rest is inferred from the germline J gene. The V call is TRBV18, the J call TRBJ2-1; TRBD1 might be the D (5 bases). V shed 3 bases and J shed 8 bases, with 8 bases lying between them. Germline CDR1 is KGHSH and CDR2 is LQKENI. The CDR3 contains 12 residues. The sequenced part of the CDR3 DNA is TGTGCCAGCTCACCCAGGGTGGATGAG. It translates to CASSPRVDE. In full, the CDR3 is CASSPRVDEQFF.

The CDR3 loop reads CASSIYQGIRGYTF. Incomplete CDR3 DNA: TGTGCCAGTAGTATTTACCAGGGGATTCGAGGC. J is TRBJ1-2 and V is TRBV19, with a weak D call TRBD1 (6 bases). The DNA ends 3 residues before the CDR3 does, and the rest of the CDR3 is filled in from the germline J gene. Germline loops: CDR1 LNHDA, CDR2 SQIVND (reference sequence). The CDR3 totals 14 residues.

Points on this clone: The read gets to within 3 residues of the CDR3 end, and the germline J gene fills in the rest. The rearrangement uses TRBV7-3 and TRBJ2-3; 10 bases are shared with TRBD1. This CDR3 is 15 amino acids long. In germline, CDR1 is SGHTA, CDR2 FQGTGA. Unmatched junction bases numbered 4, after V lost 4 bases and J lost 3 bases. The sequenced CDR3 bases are TGTGCCAGCAGCTCATCGGGACAGGGGACAGATACG. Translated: CASSSSGQGTDT. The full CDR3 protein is CASSSSGQGTDTQYF.

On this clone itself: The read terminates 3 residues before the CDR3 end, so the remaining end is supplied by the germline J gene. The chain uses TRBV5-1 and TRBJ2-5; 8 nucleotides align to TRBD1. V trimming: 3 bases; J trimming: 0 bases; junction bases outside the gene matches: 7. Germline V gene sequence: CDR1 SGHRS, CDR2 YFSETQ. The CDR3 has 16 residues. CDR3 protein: CASSSRGLEYQETQYF. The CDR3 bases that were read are TGCGCCAGCAGCTCCAGGGGGCTCGAATACCAAGAGACC.

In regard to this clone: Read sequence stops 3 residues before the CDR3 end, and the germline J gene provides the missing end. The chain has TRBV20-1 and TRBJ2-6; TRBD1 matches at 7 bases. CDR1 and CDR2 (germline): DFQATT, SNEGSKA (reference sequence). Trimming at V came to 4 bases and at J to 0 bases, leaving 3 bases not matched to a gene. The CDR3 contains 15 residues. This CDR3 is CSATRDSSGANVLTF. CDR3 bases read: TGCAGTGCTACTAGGGACAGCTCTGGGGCCAACGTC.

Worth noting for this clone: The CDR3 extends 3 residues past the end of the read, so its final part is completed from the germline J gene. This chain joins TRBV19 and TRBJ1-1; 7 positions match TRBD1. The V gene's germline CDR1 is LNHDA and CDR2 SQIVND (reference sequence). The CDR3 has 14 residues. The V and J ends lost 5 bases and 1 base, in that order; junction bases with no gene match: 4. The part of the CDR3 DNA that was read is TGTGCCAGTAGTGTCCGGGACAGGAACACTGAA. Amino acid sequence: CASSVRDRNTE. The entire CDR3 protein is CASSVRDRNTEAFF.

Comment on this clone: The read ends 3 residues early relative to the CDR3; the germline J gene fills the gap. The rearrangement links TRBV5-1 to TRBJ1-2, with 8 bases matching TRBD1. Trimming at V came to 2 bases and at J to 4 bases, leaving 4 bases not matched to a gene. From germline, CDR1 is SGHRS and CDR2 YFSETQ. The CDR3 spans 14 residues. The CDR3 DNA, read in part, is TGCGCCAGCAGCTTTACAGGGGGTGTCTATGGC. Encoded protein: CASSFTGGVYG. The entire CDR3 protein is CASSFTGGVYGYTF.